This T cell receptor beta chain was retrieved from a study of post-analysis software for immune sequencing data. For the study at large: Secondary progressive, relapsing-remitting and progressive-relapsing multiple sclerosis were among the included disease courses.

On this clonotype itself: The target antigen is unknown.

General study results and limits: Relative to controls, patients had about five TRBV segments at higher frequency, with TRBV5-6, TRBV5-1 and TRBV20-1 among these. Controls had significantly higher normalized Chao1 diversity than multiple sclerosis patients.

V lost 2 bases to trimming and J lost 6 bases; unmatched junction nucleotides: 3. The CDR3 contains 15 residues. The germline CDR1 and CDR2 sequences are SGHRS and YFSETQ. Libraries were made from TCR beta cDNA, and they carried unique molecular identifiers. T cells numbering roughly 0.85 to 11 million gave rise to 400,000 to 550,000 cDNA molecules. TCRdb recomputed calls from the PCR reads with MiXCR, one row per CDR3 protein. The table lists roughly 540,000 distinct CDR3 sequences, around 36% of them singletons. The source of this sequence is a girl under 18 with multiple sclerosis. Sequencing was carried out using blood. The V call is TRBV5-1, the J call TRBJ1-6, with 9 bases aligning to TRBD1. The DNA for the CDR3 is TGCGCCAGCAGCTTCGGGACAGGGCGTAATTCACCCCTCCACTTT. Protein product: CASSFGTGRNSPLHF.